The 14 T cell receptor beta chains given below trace back to one sample, sequenced in a study of regulatory T cells in long-lasting Graves disease. With iRepertoire HTBI primers and Arm-PCR of CDR3 regions, TCR beta libraries were built. From the multiplex PCR reads, TCRdb called clonotypes with MiXCR, one entry per CDR3 protein. The table has a few hundred thousand distinct CDR3 sequences, approximately 25% seen once; the top ten hold approximately 28%. The time point here: persistent/refractory GD, antithyroid drugs over 5 years with positive TRAb. RNA isolated from PBMCs was used to make the TCR library. The source was peripheral blood mononuclear cells (PBMCs), collected when the disease was refractory, from a patient treated with antithyroid drugs. These receptor sequences come from a woman between 40 and 50 years old with Graves disease.

The chain combines TRBV24-1 with TRBJ2-2, with a possible D match to TRBD1 (6 bases). Trimming stripped 8 bases from V and 4 bases from J, with 13 bases between. This CDR3 comprises 14 residues. Germline V gene sequence: CDR1 KGHDR, CDR2 SFDVKD. The CDR3 DNA is TGTGCCACCACCGCTACAGGGTCCACCGGGGAGCTGTTTTTT. Its translation is CATTATGSTGELFF.

This clonotype has just a few counts. J is TRBJ1-4 and V is TRBV5-4, with 7 bases fitting TRBD1. Germline lookup yields CDR1 SGHNT and CDR2 YYREEE (reference sequence). The CDR3 loop spans 15 amino acids. V lost 4 bases and J lost 5; bases outside the gene matches: 8. The CDR3 reads CASSVKTGLNEKLFF. The CDR3 nucleotides read TGTGCCAGCAGCGTAAAGACAGGGTTGAATGAAAAACTGTTTTTT.

The chain is built from TRBV10-3 and TRBJ2-3, with TRBD2 matching over 12 bases. Germline V lookup: CDR1 ENHRY, CDR2 SYGVKD. This CDR3 contains 16 residues. V shed 4 bases and J 3 bases; nucleotides not matched to a gene: 5. The CDR3 bases are TGTGCCATCAGTGGGATCCTAGCGGGAGGGACAGATACGCAGTATTTT. It translates to CAISGILAGGTDTQYF.

Note on this clonotype: Given a much more abundant clone one base away, this may be a read error. The chain recombines TRBV11-2 with TRBJ2-7; 8 bases map to TRBD1. CDR1 and CDR2 (germline): SGHAT, FQNNGV. The CDR3 contains 14 residues. The CDR3, as DNA: TGTGCCAGCAGCTTAGACAGGGGGCCCTACAAGCAGTACTTC. Residues: CASSLDRGPYKQYF.

This clonotype was observed many times. The chain uses TRBV5-1 and TRBJ1-4; D is uncertain. Trimming removed 0 bases from V and 8 bases from J, with 8 bases in between. The CDR3 consists of 13 residues. CDR1 is SGHRS and CDR2 is YFSETQ in the germline V gene. The CDR3 region has the DNA TGCGCCAGCAGCTTGGTGGTGGGAGAAAAACTGTTTTTT. Translation: CASSLVVGEKLFF. Drawing the rest from reference TRBV5-1 and TRBJ1-4, the complete variable domain is KAGVTQTPRYLIKTRGQQVTLSCSPISGHRSVSWYQQTPGQGLQFLFEYFSETQRNKGNFPGRFSGRQFSNSRSEMNVSTLELGDSALYLCASSLVVGEKLFFGSGTQLSVL.

The sample holds many counts of this clonotype. The V gene is TRBV28, the J gene TRBJ2-7; D remains unclear. This CDR3 has 13 residues. CDR1 is MDHEN and CDR2 is SYDVKM in the germline V gene. The V end lost 3 bases, the J end lost 1 base, and 7 bases lay between the germline ends. In DNA form, the CDR3 reads TGTGCCAGCAGTTTGCAGGAGTCCTACGAGCAGTACTTC. Encoded protein: CASSLQESYEQYF.

This clonotype was counted at least ten times. The chain is built from TRBV20-1 and TRBJ2-5; the match to TRBD2 covers 10 bases. Per the germline V gene, CDR1 is DFQATT and CDR2 is SNEGSKA (reference sequence). The V gene end was trimmed by 1 base and the J gene end by 4 bases; junction bases not matched to a gene: 6. CDR3 length: 15 residues. The CDR3 spells CSARVLAGVGETQYF. CDR3 nucleotides: TGCAGTGCTAGAGTTCTAGCGGGAGTAGGAGAGACCCAGTACTTC.

The rearrangement joins TRBV19 to TRBJ2-2; D perhaps matches TRBD1 (5 bases). Trimming removed 10 bases from V and 3 bases from J, with 9 bases in between. Germline CDR1 is LNHDA and CDR2 is SQIVND (reference sequence). The CDR3 covers 12 residues. CDR3 bases: TGTGCCACCAGGGAACACACCGGGGAGCTGTTTTTT. Its translation: CATREHTGELFF. Together with reference TRBV19 and TRBJ2-2, the CDR3 gives the full variable domain: DGGITQSPKYLFRKEGQNVTLSCEQNLNHDAMYWYRQDPGQGLRLIYYSQIVNDFQKGDIAEGYSVSREKKESFPLTVTSAQKNPTAFYLCATREHTGELFFGEGSRLTVL.

This clonotype occurred a few times. The rearrangement joins TRBV4-1 to TRBJ2-7, with unresolved D. CDR1 is MGHRA, CDR2 YSYEKL, per germline. The CDR3 has 15 amino acids. Trimming pared 2 bases from V and 4 bases from J, leaving 15 bases between. The DNA of the CDR3 is TGCGCCAGCAGCCAATCGGAAACGCCCGGGTACGAGCAGTACTTC. Translation: CASSQSETPGYEQYF.

This clonotype was observed at least ten times. This chain uses TRBV12-3 or TRBV12-4 with TRBJ2-5; D is perhaps TRBD1 or TRBD2 (5 bases each). The CDR3 loop spans 13 amino acids. V lost 3 bases to trimming and J lost 4 bases, with 9 bases between them. The CDR3 reads CASSFGAGETQYF. CDR3 nucleotide sequence: TGTGCCAGCAGTTTCGGGGCAGGAGAGACCCAGTACTTC.

Many counts were recorded for this clonotype. The gene calls are TRBV7-9 and TRBJ1-1; D not resolved. This CDR3 contains 15 residues. Germline CDR1 is SEHNR and CDR2 is FQNEAQ (reference sequence). Trimming cost V 1 base and J 0 bases, with 9 bases left between them. CDR3 in amino acids: CASSLGPRMNTEAFF. The CDR3 bases are TGTGCCAGCAGCTTAGGCCCGAGAATGAACACTGAAGCTTTCTTT.

The table lists this clonotype with many counts. This sequence joins TRBV28 and TRBJ1-5; no clear D. V was clipped by 6 bases and J by 0 bases, with 12 bases between them. The CDR3 has 15 residues. CDR1 and CDR2 (germline): MDHEN, SYDVKM. In nucleotides, the CDR3 is TGTGCCAGCAGCTGGGAGGGATATAGCAATCAGCCCCAGCATTTT. It encodes CASSWEGYSNQPQHF.

The J gene is TRBJ2-7, the V gene TRBV19, with TRBD2 matching over 10 bases. Per germline, CDR1 LNHDA and CDR2 SQIVND (reference sequence). CDR3 length: 15 amino acids. V trimming: 3 bases; J trimming: 7 bases; junction bases outside the gene matches: 9. As DNA, the CDR3 is TGTGCCAGTAGTATTCTCCTAGCGGGAGAAGGGGAGCAGTACTTC. Protein sequence: CASSILLAGEGEQYF.

This clonotype was picked up a small number of times. This rearrangement joins TRBV20-1 to TRBJ2-3; TRBD2 matches at 11 bases. Germline values: CDR1 DFQATT, CDR2 SNEGSKA (reference sequence). The CDR3 is 15 amino acids. J was trimmed by 5 bases and V by 4 bases; bases with no gene match: 8. CDR3 DNA sequence: TGCAGTGCTACCTCATTAGCGGGAGGGCTAGATACGCAGTATTTT. Its translation: CSATSLAGGLDTQYF.